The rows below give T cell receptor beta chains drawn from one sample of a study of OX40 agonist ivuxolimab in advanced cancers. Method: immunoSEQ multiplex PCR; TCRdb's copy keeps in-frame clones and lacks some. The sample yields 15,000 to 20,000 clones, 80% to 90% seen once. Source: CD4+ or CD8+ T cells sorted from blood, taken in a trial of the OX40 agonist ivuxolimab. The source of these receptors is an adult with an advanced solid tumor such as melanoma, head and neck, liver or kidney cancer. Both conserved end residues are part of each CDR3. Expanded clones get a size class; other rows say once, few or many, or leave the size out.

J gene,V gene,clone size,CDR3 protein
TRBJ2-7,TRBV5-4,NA,CASSLTGGNEQYF
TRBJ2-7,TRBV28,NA,CASSSPLWGVSYEQYF
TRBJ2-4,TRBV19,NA,CASRTEGAKNIQYF
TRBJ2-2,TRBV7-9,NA,CASSPTGGTGELFF
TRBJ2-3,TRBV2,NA,CASSGLAVSADTQYF
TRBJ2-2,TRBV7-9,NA,CASSTPRPGLAGTGELFF
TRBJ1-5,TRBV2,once,CASGRTGTAQPQHF
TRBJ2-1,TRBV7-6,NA,CASSRGLAGSYNEQFF
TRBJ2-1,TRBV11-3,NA,CASSLAGQNEQFF
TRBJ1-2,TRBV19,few,CASSKLGGGYGYTF
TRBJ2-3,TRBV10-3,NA,CAISSSGGTDTQYF
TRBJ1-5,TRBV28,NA,CASSSATGLSNQPQHF
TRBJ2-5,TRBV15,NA,CATSRELAGQETQYF
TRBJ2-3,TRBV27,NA,CASSLRGPLSTDTQYF
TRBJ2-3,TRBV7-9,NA,CASSVGGRDTQYF
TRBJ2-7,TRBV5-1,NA,CASTEDRGGTEQYF
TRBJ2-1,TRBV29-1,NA,CSGRPSGYNEQFF
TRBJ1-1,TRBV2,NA,CASSQEAPYTEAFF
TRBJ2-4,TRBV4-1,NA,CASSQDGQATMIQYF
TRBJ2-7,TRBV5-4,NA,CASSSAGAGNNEQYF
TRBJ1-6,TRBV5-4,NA,CASSLRVGKDSPLHF
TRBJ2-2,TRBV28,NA,CASSLVIGLIPRDTGELFF
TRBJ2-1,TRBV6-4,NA,CASSMEGDFVNEQFF
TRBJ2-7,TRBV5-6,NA,CASSLDRVIPHEQYF
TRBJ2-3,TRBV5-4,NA,CASSILAGPLDTQYF
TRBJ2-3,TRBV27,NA,CASSNPSVGADTQYF
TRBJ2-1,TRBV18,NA,CASSPPTGGEQFF
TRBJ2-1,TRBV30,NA,CAWTSGRGGEQFF
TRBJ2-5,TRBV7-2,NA,CASSAGQAGGPTGTQYF
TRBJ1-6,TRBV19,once,CASQTPGNSPLHF
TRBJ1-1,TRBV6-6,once,CASSYSSGGQGTEAFF
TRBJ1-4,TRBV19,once,CASSNLGALRVGEKLFF
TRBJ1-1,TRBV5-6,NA,CASSLAGMNTEAFF
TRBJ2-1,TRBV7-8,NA,CASSSLAGGPIEQFF
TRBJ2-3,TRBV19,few,CASSTGVTDTQYF
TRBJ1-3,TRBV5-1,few,CASSLESVAGNTIYF
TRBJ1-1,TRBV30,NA,CAWSGGATEAFF
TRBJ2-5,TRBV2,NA,CASRSSGSLQETQYF
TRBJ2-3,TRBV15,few,CATSRTSGTQYF
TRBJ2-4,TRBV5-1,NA,CASSLAQVAKNIQYF
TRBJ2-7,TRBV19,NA,CASSPGTSSYEQYF
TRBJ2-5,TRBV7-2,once,CASSLLAGTQYF
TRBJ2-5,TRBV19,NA,CASSKGGGETQYF
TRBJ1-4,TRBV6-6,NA,CASKQGLGEKLFF
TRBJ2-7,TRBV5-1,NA,CASSNGQGPGEQYF
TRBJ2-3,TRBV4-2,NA,CASSQDLGDTQYF
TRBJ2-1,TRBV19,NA,CASRRHQGYNEQFF
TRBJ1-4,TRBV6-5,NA,CASRPAGSTNEKLFF
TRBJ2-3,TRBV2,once,CASYYWGTDTQYF
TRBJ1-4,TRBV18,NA,CASSAGLSTEKLFF
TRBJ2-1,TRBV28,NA,CASSIDLSGHGQFF
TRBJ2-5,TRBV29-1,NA,CSVLTGGDSLEETQYF
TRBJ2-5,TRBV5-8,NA,CASSVDAYQETQYF
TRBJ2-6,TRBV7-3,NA,CASSSGPGSTGANVLTF
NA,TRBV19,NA,CASSTGDGSSYEQYF
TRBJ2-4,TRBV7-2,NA,CASSSPASGSAIQYF
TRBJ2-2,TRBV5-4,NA,CASSSLGQGAPFGELFF
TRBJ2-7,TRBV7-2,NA,CASSLDRGRTEQYF